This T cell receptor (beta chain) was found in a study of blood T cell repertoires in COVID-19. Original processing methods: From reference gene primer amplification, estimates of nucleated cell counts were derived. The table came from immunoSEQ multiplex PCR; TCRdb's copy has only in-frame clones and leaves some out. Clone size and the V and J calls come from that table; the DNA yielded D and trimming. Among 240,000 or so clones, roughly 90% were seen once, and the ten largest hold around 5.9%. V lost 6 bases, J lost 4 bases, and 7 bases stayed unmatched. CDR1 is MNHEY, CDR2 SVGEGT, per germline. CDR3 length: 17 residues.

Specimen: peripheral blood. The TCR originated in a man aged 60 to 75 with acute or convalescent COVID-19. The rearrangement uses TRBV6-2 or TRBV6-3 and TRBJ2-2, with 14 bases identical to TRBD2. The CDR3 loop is CASSFRTSGRFTGELFF. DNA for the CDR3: TGTGCCAGCAGCTTTAGGACTAGCGGGAGGTTCACCGGGGAGCTGTTTTTT.